Listed below are T cell receptor beta chains from one sample, sequenced in a study of blood T cells in healthy people across ages. TCRdb passed the 5' RACE reads through MiXCR, listing each CDR3 protein once. The table shows hundreds of thousands of distinct CDR3 sequences, with 20% to 25% occurring only once. Specimen: blood. Receptors originate from a man between 65 and 80 years old in good health. The CDR3 runs from the conserved cysteine through the conserved F or W. D genes are given only for firm matches. For some rows the clone size is stated as once, few or many, or as a class when expanded; others skip it.

J	V	size	D	CDR3	DNA
TRBJ2-1	TRBV5-5	few	TRBD2	CASSLTLSGGGTDEQFF	TGTGCCAGCAGCTTGACCCTTTCCGGCGGGGGGACGGATGAGCAGTTCTTC
TRBJ2-5	TRBV7-9	NA	NA	CASSLAVVTGSVETQYF	TGTGCCAGCAGCTTAGCAGTTGTCACAGGTTCCGTAGAGACCCAGTACTTC
TRBJ2-5	TRBV27	NA	NA	CASSLDYEETQYF	TGTGCCAGCAGTTTAGACTATGAAGAGACCCAGTACTTC
TRBJ2-1	TRBV20-1	few	NA	CRSCRNEQFF	TGCAGGAGTTGTAGGAATGAGCAGTTCTTC
TRBJ1-5	TRBV2	NA	NA	CASSFGIEPNQPQHF	TGTGCCAGCAGCTTCGGTATCGAACCGAATCAGCCCCAGCATTTT
TRBJ2-5	TRBV6-1	NA	TRBD1	CASSARGLGETQYF	TGTGCCAGCAGTGCCAGGGGGCTGGGGGAGACCCAGTACTTC
TRBJ2-1	TRBV20-1	NA	NA	CSAGISGEQFF	TGCAGTGCTGGCATTAGCGGTGAGCAGTTCTTC
TRBJ2-3	TRBV7-3	many	NA	CASSLGLEGTDTQYF	TGTGCCAGCAGCTTAGGGCTAGAAGGCACAGATACGCAGTATTTT
TRBJ2-3	TRBV15	NA	NA	CATSRDSPGAADTQYF	TGTGCCACCAGCAGAGATAGTCCGGGGGCGGCAGATACGCAGTATTTT
TRBJ2-5	TRBV20-1	many	NA	CSARDQGGRWETQYF	TGCAGTGCTAGAGATCAGGGGGGCAGGTGGGAGACCCAGTACTTC
TRBJ2-5	TRBV10-3	few	NA	CAISEGTVQRETQYF	TGTGCCATCAGTGAGGGGACGGTGCAACGAGAGACCCAGTACTTC
TRBJ2-7	TRBV4-2	few	TRBD2	CASSHPIAGGGYEQYF	TGTGCCAGCAGCCACCCAATAGCGGGAGGGGGTTACGAGCAGTACTTC
TRBJ2-7	TRBV28	NA	TRBD2	CASSSGGSGGLRFF	TGTGCCAGCAGTTCCGGTGGTAGCGGGGGGCTCAGGTTCTTC
TRBJ2-5	TRBV4-3	NA	TRBD2	CASSQDLGGGETQYF	TGCGCCAGCAGCCAAGATTTGGGGGGAGGGGAGACCCAGTACTTC
TRBJ2-7	TRBV7-9	few	TRBD2	CASSSTGLAGGYEQYF	TGTGCCAGCAGCTCTACTGGACTAGCGGGAGGGTACGAGCAGTACTTC
TRBJ2-1	TRBV29-1	NA	NA	CSAGGPASNEQFF	TGCAGCGCCGGGGGCCCAGCGAGCAATGAGCAGTTCTTC
TRBJ1-4	TRBV7-8	few	TRBD1	CASSLDVRGHEKLFF	TGTGCCAGCAGCTTAGATGTCAGGGGGCATGAAAAACTGTTTTTT
TRBJ2-7	TRBV28	NA	TRBD2	CASRLAGSEQYF	TGTGCCAGCAGGCTAGCGGGGAGCGAGCAGTACTTC
TRBJ2-1	TRBV5-1	few	NA	CASRTGGTLNNEQFF	TGCGCCAGCCGAACGGGCGGGACTCTTAACAATGAGCAGTTCTTC
TRBJ2-3	TRBV20-1	NA	TRBD2	CSARSQYRTSGQSTDTQYF	TGCAGTGCTAGATCCCAGTATCGGACTAGCGGGCAAAGCACAGATACGCAGTATTTT
TRBJ2-5	TRBV11-1	NA	TRBD2	CASNQGLASVMETQYF	TGTGCCAGCAACCAAGGACTAGCTTCTGTAATGGAGACCCAGTACTTC
TRBJ1-3	TRBV6-6	NA	NA	CASSYGNTIYF	TGTGCCAGCAGTTATGGAAACACCATATATTTT
TRBJ1-3	TRBV20-1	NA	NA	CSTPRDSGNTIYF	TGCAGCACCCCGAGGGACTCTGGAAACACCATATATTTT
TRBJ2-5	TRBV25-1	NA	NA	CASSDPPGEETQYF	TGTGCCAGCAGTGACCCCCCCGGGGAGGAGACCCAGTACTTC
TRBJ2-7	TRBV7-9	few	TRBD1	CASSPSRDRYYEQYF	TGTGCCAGCAGCCCGTCACGGGACAGATACTACGAGCAGTACTTC
TRBJ2-5	TRBV28	NA	NA	CATLGSLGETQYF	TGTGCCACCCTTGGATCCCTAGGAGAGACCCAGTACTTC
TRBJ2-4	TRBV19	few	TRBD2	CASSIGGRPPENIQYF	TGTGCCAGTAGTATCGGCGGGAGGCCACCGGAAAACATTCAGTACTTC
TRBJ2-1	TRBV20-1	once	NA	CSARASEYNEQFF	TGCAGTGCTAGAGCCTCGGAGTACAATGAGCAGTTCTTC
TRBJ1-1	TRBV5-1	NA	TRBD1	CASRSGQGTRGTEAFF	TGCGCCAGCAGGTCCGGACAGGGGACGCGGGGCACTGAAGCTTTCTTT
TRBJ1-1	TRBV28	few	NA	CASTQLSASLPLGTEAFF	TGTGCCAGCACCCAGCTTTCGGCCTCCCTACCTCTTGGCACTGAAGCTTTCTTT
TRBJ1-2	TRBV2	many	NA	CASSGTEAYGYTF	TGTGCCAGCAGTGGGACAGAAGCCTATGGCTACACCTTC
TRBJ2-7	TRBV10-1	NA	NA	CASSESQGIPYEQYF	TGCGCCAGCAGTGAGTCTCAGGGGATCCCCTACGAGCAGTACTTC
TRBJ2-3	TRBV24-1	many	TRBD2	CATSDFGASGRDTQYF	TGTGCCACCAGTGATTTTGGGGCTAGCGGGAGAGATACGCAGTATTTT
TRBJ2-3	TRBV7-7	NA	TRBD2	CASSLGVGGGSTDTQYF	TGTGCTAGCAGCTTAGGGGTTGGCGGGGGAAGCACAGATACGCAGTATTTT
TRBJ1-2	TRBV10-3	NA	NA	CAISEVQGRGYTF	TGTGCCATCAGTGAAGTCCAGGGGCGGGGCTACACCTTC
TRBJ2-3	TRBV5-1	few	NA	CASSAGAGADTQYF	TGCGCCAGCTCGGCGGGAGCAGGGGCAGATACGCAGTATTTT
TRBJ2-5	TRBV6-2/TRBV6-3	NA	NA	CASSSYSAQYF	TGTGCCAGCAGTTCCTATTCGGCGCAGTACTTC
TRBJ2-2	TRBV20-1	NA	TRBD2	CSARVSGRANTGELFF	TGCAGTGCTAGGGTTAGCGGGAGGGCGAACACCGGGGAGCTGTTTTTT
TRBJ2-1	TRBV2	few	TRBD2	CASARSSGSNEQFF	TGTGCCAGCGCGAGGTCTAGCGGGAGCAATGAGCAGTTCTTC
TRBJ1-2	TRBV27	NA	TRBD1	CASSLPTGRDGYTF	TGTGCCAGCAGCCTCCCGACAGGGAGGGATGGCTACACCTTC
TRBJ2-3	TRBV20-1	NA	NA	CSARVSVGTDTRYF	TGCAGTGCTAGAGTCTCGGTCGGCACAGATACGCGGTATTTT
TRBJ1-2	TRBV10-2	few	NA	CASREQGPYGYTF	TGCGCCAGCAGGGAACAGGGTCCCTATGGCTACACCTTC
TRBJ1-1	TRBV12-3/TRBV12-4	NA	NA	CASSLDVALGAFF	TGTGCCAGCAGTTTAGATGTGGCCCTAGGTGCTTTCTTT
TRBJ2-7	TRBV6-5	many	TRBD1	CASSSDRVSYEQYF	TGTGCCAGCAGTTCGGACAGGGTCTCCTACGAGCAGTACTTC
TRBJ2-7	TRBV5-5	once	NA	CASSQNPIGTAGAYEQYF	TGTGCCAGCAGCCAGAACCCAATCGGGACTGCCGGGGCCTACGAGCAGTACTTC
TRBJ2-5	TRBV5-1	few	NA	CASSLVMVQETQYF	TGCGCCAGCAGCTTGGTAATGGTCCAAGAGACCCAGTACTTC
TRBJ2-1	TRBV11-2	NA	NA	CASSQLGVSYNEQFF	TGTGCCAGCAGCCAGCTGGGTGTCTCCTACAATGAGCAGTTCTTC
TRBJ2-5	TRBV7-7	few	TRBD2	CASSRLAGDGTQYF	TGTGCTAGCAGCCGACTAGCGGGAGACGGGACCCAGTACTTC